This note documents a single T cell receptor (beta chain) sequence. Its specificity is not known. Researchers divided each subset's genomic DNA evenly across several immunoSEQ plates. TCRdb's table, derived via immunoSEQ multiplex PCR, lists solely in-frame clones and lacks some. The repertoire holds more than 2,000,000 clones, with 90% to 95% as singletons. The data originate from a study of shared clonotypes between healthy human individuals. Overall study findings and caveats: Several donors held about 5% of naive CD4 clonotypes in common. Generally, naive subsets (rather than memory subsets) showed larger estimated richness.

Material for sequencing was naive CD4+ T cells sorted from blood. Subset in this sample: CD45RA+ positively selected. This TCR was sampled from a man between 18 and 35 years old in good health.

The CDR3 sequence is CASSLLEGIGYTF. The CDR3 DNA reads TGTGCCAGCAGCTTGTTAGAGGGAATTGGCTACACCTTC. The chain has TRBV5-4 and TRBJ1-2; D gene uncertain. Trimming removed 1 base at V and 7 bases at J, with 11 bases between. Germline CDR1 and CDR2: SGHNT and YYREEE (reference sequence). CDR3 size: 13 residues.